Listed here are 10 T cell receptor beta chains from one sample, sequenced in a study of T cell changes during pregnancy in multiple sclerosis (dated by TCRdb to between 2018 and 2021). Library method: the immunoSEQ multiplex PCR assay. TCRdb took over this immuneACCESS table, retaining in-frame rearrangements with V and J assigned. Such tables are incomplete; in checked studies, under half of the missing clones stem from an unresolved V gene, and the remainder is unexplained. In this sample the table shows 50,000 or so clones, over 85% of which occur a single time. Of the sample, 3.9% falls within the top ten clones. Sequenced here: CD8+ T cells from peripheral blood mononuclear cells, sampled after pregnancy. These receptors all come from a female donor with multiple sclerosis, enrolled in a pregnancy study.

The chain combines TRBV6-6 with TRBJ2-7, with 9 bases identical to TRBD1. The CDR3 consists of 15 residues. The V gene end was trimmed by 7 bases and the J gene end by 4 bases; junction bases not matched to a gene: 11. CDR1 is MNHNY and CDR2 is SVGAGI in the germline V gene (reference sequence). The CDR3 DNA reads TGTGCCAGCACTGGACAGGGGATGCCAAATTACGAGCAGTACTTC. It is translated as CASTGQGMPNYEQYF.

V gene TRBV27 combines with J gene TRBJ1-1, with D possibly TRBD1 on 6 matching bases. Germline loops: CDR1 MNHEY, CDR2 SMNVEV (reference sequence). The CDR3 runs to 12 residues. V was pared by 8 bases and J by 0 bases, with 7 bases between. The CDR3 sequence is CASQGMNTEAFF. The CDR3 region has the DNA TGTGCCAGCCAGGGGATGAACACTGAAGCTTTCTTT.

The V call is TRBV10-3, the J call TRBJ2-4, with D uncertain. The CDR3 spans 13 residues. Trimming took off 4 bases at V and 8 bases at J, with 12 bases between the two ends. Germline values: CDR1 ENHRY, CDR2 SYGVKD. The CDR3 DNA reads TGTGCCATCAGTGTACGGCAGGATGACATTCAGTACTTC. Translated, it gives CAISVRQDDIQYF.

The chain employs TRBV4-3 and TRBJ2-7, with TRBD2 identical over 8 bases. The CDR3 has 15 residues. Trimming took 0 bases from V and 3 from J; bases not matched to a gene: 4. Germline V CDR1 and CDR2: LGHNA, YSLEER. As DNA, the CDR3 is TGCGCCAGCAGCCAAGAACTAGCGGTAAACTACGAGCAGTACTTC. Amino acid sequence: CASSQELAVNYEQYF.

This rearrangement joins TRBV6-1 to TRBJ2-7; TRBD1 aligns across 7 bases. Germline CDR1 is MNHNS and CDR2 is SASEGT. This CDR3 comprises 14 residues. The junction had 6 bases not matched to a gene; V was cut back by 2 bases and J by 5 bases. The CDR3: CASSERVTGHEQYF. DNA of the CDR3: TGTGCCAGCAGTGAAAGAGTGACAGGGCACGAGCAGTACTTC.

V and J are TRBV9 and TRBJ2-2; 8 bases map to TRBD1. Germline values: CDR1 SGDLS, CDR2 YYNGEE. This CDR3 has 17 amino acids. V dropped 1 base and J dropped 4; count of bases not matched to a gene: 9. CDR3 protein: CASSVPSDRGFTGELFF. The CDR3 DNA sequence: TGTGCCAGCAGCGTACCTAGCGACAGGGGCTTCACCGGGGAGCTGTTTTTT.

V and J are TRBV12-2 and TRBJ2-3; TRBD1, the table's D call, was not compared with the DNA. TRBV12-2 is tagged as a pseudogene. CDR3 size: 16 residues. CDR3 bases: TGTGCAAGTCGCTTCAGACGACAGGGAGACACAGATACGCAGTATTTT. This encodes CASRFRRQGDTDTQYF.

The chain recombines TRBV5-6 with TRBJ2-3; 10 bases align to TRBD2. The germline gives CDR1 SGHDT, CDR2 YYEEEE. J was trimmed by 3 bases and V by 7 bases; bases with no gene match: 8. This CDR3 region has 15 residues. As DNA, the CDR3 is TGTGCCAGCTTCCTTAGCGGGGGGAGAACAGATACGCAGTATTTT. Its translation: CASFLSGGRTDTQYF.

The chain couples TRBV4-1 to TRBJ1-2; 7 bases match TRBD1. CDR3 length: 16 residues. Unmatched junction bases numbered 10, after V lost 0 bases and J lost 6 bases. Germline CDR1 is MGHRA and CDR2 is YSYEKL. The CDR3 region is CASSQDPPDRTHGYTF. For the CDR3, the DNA is TGCGCCAGCAGCCAAGATCCCCCGGACAGGACCCATGGCTACACCTTC.

The chain joins TRBV18 to TRBJ1-5; the match to TRBD1 covers 9 bases. CDR3 length: 14 amino acids. The trim removed 3 bases at V and 5 bases at J, leaving 2 bases unmatched. Germline V gene data show CDR1 as KGHSH and CDR2 as LQKENI. CDR3 DNA sequence: TGTGCCAGCTCACCGACAGGGGGGCATCAGCCCCAGCATTTT. Translation: CASSPTGGHQPQHF. Supplemented by reference TRBV18 and TRBJ1-5, the full variable domain reads NAGVMQNPRHLVRRRGQEARLRCSPMKGHSHVYWYRQLPEEGLKFMVYLQKENIIDESGMPKERFSAEFPKEGPSILRIQQVVRGDSAAYFCASSPTGGHQPQHFGDGTRLSIL.